This T cell receptor beta chain was sequenced during a study of blood T cell repertoires in COVID-19. Study at large: Donors in the United States, Italy and Spain gave samples during acute or convalescent COVID-19.

Profiling relied on immunoSEQ multiplex PCR, and the TCRdb table lists in-frame clones only, not all of them. The data contain roughly 290,000 clones, around 85% of them singletons. Participant reports of clinical history set cohort assignment. The CDR3 length is 14 residues. CDR1 and CDR2 (germline): SGHNT, YYREEE (reference sequence). Deletions cut 0 bases from V and 7 bases from J, with 8 bases between. J is TRBJ1-6 and V is TRBV5-4; D is unresolved. Sequenced input: PBMCs or T cells enriched from blood (not recorded which). The clonotype originates from a man younger than 40 who had recovered from COVID-19. CDR3 DNA: TGTGCCAGCAGCTTGGAGCTCCCGAATTCACCCCTCCACTTT. This sequence encodes CASSLELPNSPLHF.